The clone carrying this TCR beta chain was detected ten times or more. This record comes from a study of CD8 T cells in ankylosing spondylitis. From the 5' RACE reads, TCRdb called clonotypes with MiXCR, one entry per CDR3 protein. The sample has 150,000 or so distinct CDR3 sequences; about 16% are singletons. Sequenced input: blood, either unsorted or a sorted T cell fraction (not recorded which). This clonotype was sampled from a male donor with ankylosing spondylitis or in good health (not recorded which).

DNA of the CDR3: TGCAGTGCTACACCCACAGGGGAAGGGCAGTACTTC. As protein: CSATPTGEGQYF. The genes are TRBV20-1 and TRBJ2-7; 7 nucleotides align to TRBD1. Germline assignment: CDR1 DFQATT and CDR2 SNEGSKA (reference sequence). With V trimmed by 4 bases and J by 9 bases, 9 bases remained unmatched. The CDR3 extends over 12 amino acids.